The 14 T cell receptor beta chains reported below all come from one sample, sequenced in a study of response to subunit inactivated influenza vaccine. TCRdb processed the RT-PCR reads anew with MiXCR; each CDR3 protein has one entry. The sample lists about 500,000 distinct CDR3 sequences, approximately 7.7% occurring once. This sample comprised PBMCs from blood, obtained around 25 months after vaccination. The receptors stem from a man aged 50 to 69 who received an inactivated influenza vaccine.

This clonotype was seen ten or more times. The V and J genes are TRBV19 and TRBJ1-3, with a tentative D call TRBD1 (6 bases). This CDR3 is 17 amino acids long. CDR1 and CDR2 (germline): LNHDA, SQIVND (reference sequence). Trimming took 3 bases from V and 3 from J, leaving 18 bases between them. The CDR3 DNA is TGTGCCAGTAGTATGGGTACAGGGCCCAGGATTGGAAACACCATATATTTT. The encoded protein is CASSMGTGPRIGNTIYF.

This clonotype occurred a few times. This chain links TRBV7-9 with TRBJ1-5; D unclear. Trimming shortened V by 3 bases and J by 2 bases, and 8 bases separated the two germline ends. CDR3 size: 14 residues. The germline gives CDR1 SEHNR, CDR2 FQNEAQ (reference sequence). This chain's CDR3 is CASSFGSGNQPQHF. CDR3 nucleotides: TGTGCCAGCAGCTTTGGGTCCGGCAATCAGCCCCAGCATTTT.

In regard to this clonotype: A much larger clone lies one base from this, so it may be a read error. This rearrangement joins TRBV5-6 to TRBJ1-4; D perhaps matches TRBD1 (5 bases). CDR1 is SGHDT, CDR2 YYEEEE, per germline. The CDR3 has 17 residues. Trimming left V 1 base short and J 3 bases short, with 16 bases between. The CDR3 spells CASSLSFSGTANEKLFF. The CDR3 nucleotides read TGTGCCAGCAGCTTGTCCTTTTCCGGGACGGCTAATGAAAAACTGTTTTTT.

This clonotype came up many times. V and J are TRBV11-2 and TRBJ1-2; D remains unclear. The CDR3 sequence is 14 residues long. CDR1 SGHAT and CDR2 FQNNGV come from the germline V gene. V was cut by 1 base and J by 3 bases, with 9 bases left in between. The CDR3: CASSLGVRDYGYTF. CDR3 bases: TGTGCCAGCAGCTTAGGAGTCAGAGACTATGGCTACACCTTC.

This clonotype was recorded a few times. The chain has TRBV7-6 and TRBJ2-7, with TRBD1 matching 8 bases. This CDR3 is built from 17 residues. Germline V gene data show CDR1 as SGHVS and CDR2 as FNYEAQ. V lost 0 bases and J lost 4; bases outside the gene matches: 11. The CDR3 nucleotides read TGTGCCAGCAGCTTAGCGGGTCGGGGACAGGCCAAATACGAGCAGTACTTC. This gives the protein CASSLAGRGQAKYEQYF.

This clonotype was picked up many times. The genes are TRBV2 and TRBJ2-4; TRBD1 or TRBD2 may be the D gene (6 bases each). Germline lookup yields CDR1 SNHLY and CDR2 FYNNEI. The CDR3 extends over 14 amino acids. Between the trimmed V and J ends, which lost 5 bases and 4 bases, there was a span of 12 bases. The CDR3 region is CASSKGGAKNIQYF. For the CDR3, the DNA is TGTGCCAGCAGTAAGGGGGGAGCTAAAAACATTCAGTACTTC.

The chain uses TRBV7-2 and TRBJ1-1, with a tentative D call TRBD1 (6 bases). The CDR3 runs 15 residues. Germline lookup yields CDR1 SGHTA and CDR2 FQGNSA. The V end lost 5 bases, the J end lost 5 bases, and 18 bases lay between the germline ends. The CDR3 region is CASSPQGQGITEAFF. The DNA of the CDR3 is TGTGCCAGCAGCCCCCAGGGGCAGGGTATTACTGAAGCTTTCTTT.

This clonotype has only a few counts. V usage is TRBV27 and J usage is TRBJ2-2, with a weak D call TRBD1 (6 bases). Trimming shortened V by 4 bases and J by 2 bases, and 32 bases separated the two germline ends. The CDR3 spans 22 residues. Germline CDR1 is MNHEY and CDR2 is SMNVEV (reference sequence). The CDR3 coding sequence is TGTGCCAGCAGTTCCCTCTCGAATCCTGGGGGCGAACCCCTACAAAACACCGGGGAGCTGTTTTTT. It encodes CASSSLSNPGGEPLQNTGELFF.

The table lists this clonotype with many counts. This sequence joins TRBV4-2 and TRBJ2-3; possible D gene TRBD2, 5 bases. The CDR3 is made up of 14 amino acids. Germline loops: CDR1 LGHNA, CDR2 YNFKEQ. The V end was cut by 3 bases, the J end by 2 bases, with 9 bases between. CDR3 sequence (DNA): TGTGCCAGCAGCCAGGACCGGGACACAGATACGCAGTATTTT. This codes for CASSQDRDTDTQYF.

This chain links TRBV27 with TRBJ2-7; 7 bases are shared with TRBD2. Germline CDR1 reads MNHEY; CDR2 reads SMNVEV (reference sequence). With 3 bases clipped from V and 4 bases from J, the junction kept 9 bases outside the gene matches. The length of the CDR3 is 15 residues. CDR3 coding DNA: TGTGCCAGCAGTTTCCCAGGGCGGGAGATATACGAGCAGTACTTC. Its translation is CASSFPGREIYEQYF.

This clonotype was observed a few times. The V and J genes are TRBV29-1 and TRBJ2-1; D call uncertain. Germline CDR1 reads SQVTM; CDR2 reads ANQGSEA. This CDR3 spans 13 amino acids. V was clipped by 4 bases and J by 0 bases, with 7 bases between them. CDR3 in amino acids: CSVVGSSYNEQFF. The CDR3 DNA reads TGCAGCGTTGTCGGTAGCTCCTACAATGAGCAGTTCTTC.

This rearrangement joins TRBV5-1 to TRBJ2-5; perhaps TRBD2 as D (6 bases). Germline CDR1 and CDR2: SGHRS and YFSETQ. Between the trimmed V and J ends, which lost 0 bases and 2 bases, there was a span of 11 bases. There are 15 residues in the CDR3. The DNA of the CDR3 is TGCGCCAGCAGCTTGGTTGGTCGGGAGCAAGAGACCCAGTACTTC. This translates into CASSLVGREQETQYF.

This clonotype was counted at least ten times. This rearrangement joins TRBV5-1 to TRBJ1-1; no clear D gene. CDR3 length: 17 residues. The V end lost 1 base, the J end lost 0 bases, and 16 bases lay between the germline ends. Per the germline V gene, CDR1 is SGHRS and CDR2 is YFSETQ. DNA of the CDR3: TGCGCCAGCAGCTTGTCCCGGGTAGGTGCCATGAACACTGAAGCTTTCTTT. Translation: CASSLSRVGAMNTEAFF.

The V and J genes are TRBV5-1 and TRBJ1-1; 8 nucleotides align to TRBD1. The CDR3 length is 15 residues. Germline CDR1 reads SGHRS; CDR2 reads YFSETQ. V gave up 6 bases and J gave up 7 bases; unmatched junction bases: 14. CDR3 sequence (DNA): TGCGCCAGCAACAGCGGAGTTGGGACAGGCCGTGAAGCTTTCTTT. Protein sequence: CASNSGVGTGREAFF.